Below are 14 T cell receptor beta chains sequenced from a single sample in a study of beta chain features in type 1 diabetes. Expressed TCRB transcripts were sequenced because the entire RNA isolate underwent reverse transcription. Measured with immunoSEQ multiplex PCR; TCRdb has only the in-frame clones, and not every one. This sample carries about 15,000 clones, less than 50% of them seen once, and the ten largest clones take 0.53%. Sequenced input: stem cell memory CD4+ T cells from blood. The source is a woman between 40 and 55 years old in good health.

This sequence joins TRBV29-1 and TRBJ2-6, with D tentatively TRBD1 (6 bases). CDR3 size: 16 residues. V lost 4 bases and J lost 2, with 15 bases in between. The germline V gene has CDR1 SQVTM and CDR2 ANQGSEA. The chain's CDR3 is CSVAAGVIAGANVLTF. The CDR3 DNA is TGCAGCGTTGCGGCAGGGGTGATCGCTGGGGCCAACGTCCTGACTTTC.

This chain links TRBV19 with TRBJ1-2; 7 bases fit TRBD1. V shed 5 bases, J shed 5 bases, and the junction held 14 bases outside the gene matches. The CDR3 spans 16 residues. The V gene's germline CDR1 is LNHDA and CDR2 SQIVND (reference sequence). The DNA for the CDR3 is TGTGCCAGTAGTCGGGACAGTGGGGGTCCGAATTATGGCTACACCTTC. This encodes CASSRDSGGPNYGYTF.

The chain recombines TRBV18 with TRBJ2-7; 11 nucleotides align to TRBD1. Germline CDR1 and CDR2: KGHSH and LQKENI. The CDR3 totals 14 residues. J gave up 2 bases and V 6 bases, and 3 bases lay outside the gene matches. CDR3 nucleotide sequence: TGTGCCAGCTCGTCGGGACAGGGGGCCTACGAGCAGTACTTC. Translation gives CASSSGQGAYEQYF.

This rearrangement joins TRBV5-6 to TRBJ2-7; TRBD1 is a possible D gene (8 bases). This CDR3 is 14 amino acids long. Per germline, CDR1 SGHDT and CDR2 YYEEEE. Trimming stripped 5 bases from V and 2 bases from J, with 14 bases between. The CDR3 here is CASRGEGQAYEQYF. As DNA, the CDR3 is TGTGCCAGCAGGGGGGAGGGACAGGCCTACGAGCAGTACTTC.

The chain is built from TRBV19 and TRBJ2-1; a weak D match, TRBD2 (6 bases). This CDR3 has 17 residues. Trimming shortened V by 5 bases and J by 4 bases, and 21 bases separated the two germline ends. Per germline, CDR1 LNHDA and CDR2 SQIVND (reference sequence). The CDR3 protein is CASSPRDLASGYNEQFF. The CDR3 DNA reads as TGTGCCAGTAGTCCGCGAGATCTAGCGTCGGGTTACAATGAGCAGTTCTTC.

The chain uses TRBV20-1 and TRBJ1-2; D call uncertain. Per germline, CDR1 DFQATT and CDR2 SNEGSKA (reference sequence). The CDR3 runs 11 residues. CDR3: CSLLFGYGYTF. The CDR3 region has the DNA TGCAGCCTTCTATTTGGCTATGGCTACACCTTC.

The genes are TRBV6-6 and TRBJ1-4, with D possibly TRBD1 on 6 matching bases. V dropped 4 bases and J dropped 7 bases, with 16 bases sitting between them. The V gene's germline CDR1 is MNHNY and CDR2 SVGAGI (reference sequence). This CDR3 comprises 15 residues. DNA for the CDR3: TGTGCCAGCAGTTCTTGGGAGGGGGGGCGTGAAAAACTGTTTTTT. Translated: CASSSWEGGREKLFF.

The J gene is TRBJ1-6, the V gene TRBV7-2; D is possibly TRBD1 (5 bases). Between the trimmed V and J ends, which lost 8 bases and 6 bases, there was a span of 17 bases. The CDR3 consists of 15 residues. Germline lookup yields CDR1 SGHTA and CDR2 FQGNSA. DNA of the CDR3: TGTGCCAGCGCCCCCCCAGGGATTCCTAATTCACCCCTCCACTTT. It codes for CASAPPGIPNSPLHF. Using reference TRBV7-2 and TRBJ1-6 for the parts outside the CDR3, the full variable domain is GAGVSQSPSNKVTEKGKDVELRCDPISGHTALYWYRQSLGQGLEFLIYFQGNSAPDKSGLPSDRFSAERTGGSVSTLTIQRTQQEDSAVYLCASAPPGIPNSPLHFGNGTRLTVT.

The CDR3: CASRTRGSTDTQYF. The CDR3, as DNA: TGTGCCAGCAGAACCCGCGGGAGCACAGATACGCAGTATTTT. The chain employs TRBV7-9 and TRBJ2-3; the D gene is possibly TRBD2 (5 bases). Per germline, CDR1 SEHNR and CDR2 FQNEAQ (reference sequence). Trimming took off 6 bases at V and 0 bases at J, with 10 bases between the two ends. The CDR3 sequence is 14 residues long.

The V gene is TRBV7-2, the J gene TRBJ2-1; 15 bases agree with TRBD2. CDR1 is SGHTA, CDR2 FQGNSA, per germline. V shed 1 base and J 13 bases; nucleotides not matched to a gene: 8. The length of the CDR3 is 16 residues. In DNA, the CDR3 is TGTGCCAGCAGCTTAGAGGCATTGGGACTAGCGGGGGGTCAGTTCTTC. Protein sequence: CASSLEALGLAGGQFF.

A remark on this clone: The same CDR3 is also encoded by other DNA sequences in this sample. The gene calls are TRBV5-4 and TRBJ2-3, with a tentative D call TRBD2 (5 bases). V lost 4 bases, J lost 3 bases, and 21 bases lay in between. Per the germline V gene, CDR1 is SGHNT and CDR2 is YYREEE (reference sequence). The CDR3 is 17 amino acids. CDR3 sequence (DNA): TGTGCCAGCAGCATTTACCTAGGACTGTTTGGTACAGATACGCAGTATTTT. It codes for CASSIYLGLFGTDTQYF. Full variable domain (rest looked up from reference TRBV5-4 and TRBJ2-3): ETGVTQSPTHLIKTRGQQVTLRCSSQSGHNTVSWYQQALGQGPQFIFQYYREEENGRGNFPPRFSGLQFPNYSSELNVNALELDDSALYLCASSIYLGLFGTDTQYFGPGTRLTVL.

The table lists this clone with a few counts. The chain couples TRBV10-2 to TRBJ2-5, with D maybe TRBD2 (7 bases). Trimming cost V 7 bases and J 2 bases, with 20 bases left between them. Germline V lookup: CDR1 WSHSY, CDR2 SAAADI. The CDR3 is 16 residues long. The CDR3 loop is CASTLGGGPGQETQYF. CDR3 DNA sequence: TGCGCCAGCACCCTAGGGGGGGGGCCGGGGCAAGAGACCCAGTACTTC.

V gene TRBV6-5 combines with J gene TRBJ2-5; D is perhaps TRBD1 (6 bases). V was clipped by 7 bases and J by 2 bases, with 11 bases between them. CDR1 MNHEY and CDR2 SVGAGI come from the germline V gene. CDR3 length equals 13 residues. CDR3: CASKGHRQETQYF. CDR3 bases: TGTGCCAGCAAGGGACACCGGCAAGAGACCCAGTACTTC.

The chain joins TRBV27 to TRBJ2-7; possibly TRBD1 for D (6 bases). The V gene lost 5 bases and the J gene lost 3 bases, with 14 bases spanning the gap. Germline V gives CDR1 MNHEY, CDR2 SMNVEV (reference sequence). The CDR3 extends over 14 amino acids. The CDR3 DNA sequence: TGTGCCAGCAGTGTCTATACAGGGTTCTACGAGCAGTACTTC. This gives the protein CASSVYTGFYEQYF.